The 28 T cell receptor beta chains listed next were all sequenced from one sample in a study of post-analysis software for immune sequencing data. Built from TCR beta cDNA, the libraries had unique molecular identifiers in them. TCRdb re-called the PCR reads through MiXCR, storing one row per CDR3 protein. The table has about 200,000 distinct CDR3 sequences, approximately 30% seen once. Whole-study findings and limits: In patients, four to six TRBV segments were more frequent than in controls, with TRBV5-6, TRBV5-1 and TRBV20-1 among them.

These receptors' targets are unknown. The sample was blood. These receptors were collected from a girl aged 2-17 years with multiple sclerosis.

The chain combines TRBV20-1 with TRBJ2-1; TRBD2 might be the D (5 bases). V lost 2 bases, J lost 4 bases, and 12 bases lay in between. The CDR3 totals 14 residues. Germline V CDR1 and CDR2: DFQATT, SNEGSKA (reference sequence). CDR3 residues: CSARIWRAYNEQFF. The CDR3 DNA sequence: TGCAGTGCTAGAATCTGGCGGGCTTACAATGAGCAGTTCTTC.

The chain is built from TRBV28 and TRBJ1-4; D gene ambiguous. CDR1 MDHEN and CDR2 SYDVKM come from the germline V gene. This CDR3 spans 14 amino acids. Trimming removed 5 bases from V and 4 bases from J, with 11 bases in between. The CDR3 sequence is CASSPPRVNEKLFF. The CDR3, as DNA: TGTGCCAGCAGTCCCCCCCGGGTTAATGAAAAACTGTTTTTT.

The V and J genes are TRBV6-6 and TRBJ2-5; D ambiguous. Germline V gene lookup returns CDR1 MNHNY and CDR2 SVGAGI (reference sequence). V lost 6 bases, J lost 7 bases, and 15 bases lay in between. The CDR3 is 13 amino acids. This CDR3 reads CASSRPDPVTQYF. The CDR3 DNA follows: TGTGCCAGCAGCCGACCGGACCCAGTGACCCAGTACTTC.

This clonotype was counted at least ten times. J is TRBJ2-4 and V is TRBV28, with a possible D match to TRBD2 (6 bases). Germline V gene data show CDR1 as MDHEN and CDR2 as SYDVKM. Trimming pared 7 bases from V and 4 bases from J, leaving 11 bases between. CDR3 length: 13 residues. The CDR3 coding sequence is TGTGCCAGCACCCCCGGACTAAAAAACATTCAGTACTTC. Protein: CASTPGLKNIQYF. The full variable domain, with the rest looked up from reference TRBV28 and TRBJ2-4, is DVKVTQSSRYLVKRTGEKVFLECVQDMDHENMFWYRQDPGLGLRLIYFSYDVKMKEKGDIPEGYSVSREKKERFSLILESASTNQTSMYLCASTPGLKNIQYFGAGTRLSVL.

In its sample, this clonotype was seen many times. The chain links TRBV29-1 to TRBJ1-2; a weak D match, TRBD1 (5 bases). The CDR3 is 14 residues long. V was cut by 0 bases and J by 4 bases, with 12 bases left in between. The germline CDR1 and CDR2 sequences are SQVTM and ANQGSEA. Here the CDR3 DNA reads TGCAGCGTTGAAGATCGCGGAGGGGTCTATGGCTACACCTTC. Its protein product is CSVEDRGGVYGYTF. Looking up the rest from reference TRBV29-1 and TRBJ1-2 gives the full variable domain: SAVISQKPSRDICQRGTSLTIQCQVDSQVTMMFWYRQQPGQSLTLIATANQGSEATYESGFVIDKFPISRPNLTFSTLTVSNMSPEDSSIYLCSVEDRGGVYGYTFGSGTRLTVV.

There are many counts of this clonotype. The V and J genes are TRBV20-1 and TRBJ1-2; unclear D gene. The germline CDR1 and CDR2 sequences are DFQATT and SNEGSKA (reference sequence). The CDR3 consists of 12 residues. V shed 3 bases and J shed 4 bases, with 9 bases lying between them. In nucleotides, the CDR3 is TGCAGTGCTAGGAAGAGGTTCTATGGCTACACCTTC. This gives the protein CSARKRFYGYTF.

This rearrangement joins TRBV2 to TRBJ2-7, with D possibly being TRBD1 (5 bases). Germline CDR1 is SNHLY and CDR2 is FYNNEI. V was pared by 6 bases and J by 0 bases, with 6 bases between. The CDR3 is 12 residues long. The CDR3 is CASRDISYEQYF. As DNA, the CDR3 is TGTGCCAGCAGGGACATCTCCTACGAGCAGTACTTC. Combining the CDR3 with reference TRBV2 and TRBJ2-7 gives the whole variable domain EPEVTQTPSHQVTQMGQEVILRCVPISNHLYFYWYRQILGQKVEFLVSFYNNEISEKSEIFDDQFSVERPDGSNFTLKIRSTKLEDSAMYFCASRDISYEQYFGPGTRLTVT.

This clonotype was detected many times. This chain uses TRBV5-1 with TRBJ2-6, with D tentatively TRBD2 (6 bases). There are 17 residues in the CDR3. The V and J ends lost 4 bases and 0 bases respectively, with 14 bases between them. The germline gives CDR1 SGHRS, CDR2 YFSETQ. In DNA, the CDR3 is TGCGCCAGCAGCCCGGGACTTCGAAGCTCTGGGGCCAACGTCCTGACTTTC. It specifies CASSPGLRSSGANVLTF.

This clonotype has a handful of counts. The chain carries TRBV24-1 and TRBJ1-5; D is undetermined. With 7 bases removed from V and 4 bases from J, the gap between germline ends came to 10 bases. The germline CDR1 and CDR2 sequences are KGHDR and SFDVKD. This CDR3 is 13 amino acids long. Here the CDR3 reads CATRASENQPQHF. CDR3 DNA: TGTGCCACCAGAGCCTCCGAGAATCAGCCCCAGCATTTT.

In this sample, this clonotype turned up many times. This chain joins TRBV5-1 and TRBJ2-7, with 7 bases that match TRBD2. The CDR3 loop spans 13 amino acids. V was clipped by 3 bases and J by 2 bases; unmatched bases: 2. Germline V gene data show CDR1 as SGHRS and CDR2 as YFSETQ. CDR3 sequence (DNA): TGCGCCAGCAGCTCCGGGACTACCTACGAGCAGTACTTC. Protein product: CASSSGTTYEQYF.

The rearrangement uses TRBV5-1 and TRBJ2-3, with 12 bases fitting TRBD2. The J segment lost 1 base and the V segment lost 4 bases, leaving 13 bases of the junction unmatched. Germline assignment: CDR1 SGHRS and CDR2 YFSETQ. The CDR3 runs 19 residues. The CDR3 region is CASSRLELAGGGGTDTQYF. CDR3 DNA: TGCGCCAGCAGCCGCCTGGAACTAGCGGGGGGCGGGGGCACAGATACGCAGTATTTT.

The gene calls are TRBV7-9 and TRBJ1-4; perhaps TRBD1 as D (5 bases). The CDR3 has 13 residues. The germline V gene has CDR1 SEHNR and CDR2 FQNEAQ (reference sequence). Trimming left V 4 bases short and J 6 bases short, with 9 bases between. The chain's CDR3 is CASSSGTDEKLFF. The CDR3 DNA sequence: TGTGCCAGCAGCTCGGGGACGGATGAAAAACTGTTTTTT.

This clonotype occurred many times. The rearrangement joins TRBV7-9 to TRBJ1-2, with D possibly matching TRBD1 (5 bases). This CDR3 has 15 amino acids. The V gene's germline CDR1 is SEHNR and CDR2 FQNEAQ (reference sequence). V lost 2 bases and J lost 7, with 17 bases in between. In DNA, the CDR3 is TGTGCCAGCAGCTTAATGGGGCAGACTATGCGTGGCTACACCTTC. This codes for CASSLMGQTMRGYTF.

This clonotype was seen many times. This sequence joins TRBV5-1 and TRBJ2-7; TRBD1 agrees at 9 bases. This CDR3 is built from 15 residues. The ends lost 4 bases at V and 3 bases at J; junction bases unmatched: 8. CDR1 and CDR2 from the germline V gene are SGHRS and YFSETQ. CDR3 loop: CASSNRDRDLYEQYF. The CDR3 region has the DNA TGCGCCAGCAGCAACCGGGACAGGGATCTCTACGAGCAGTACTTC.

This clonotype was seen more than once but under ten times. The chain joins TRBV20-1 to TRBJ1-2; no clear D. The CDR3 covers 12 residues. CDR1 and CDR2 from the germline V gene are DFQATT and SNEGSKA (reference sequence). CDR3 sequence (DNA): TGCAGGGCCATGCATCCCTGGGGTGGCTACACCTTC. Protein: CRAMHPWGGYTF.

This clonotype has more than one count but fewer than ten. This CDR3 is CASSQGLAGEISSYNEQFF. The CDR3 DNA is TGTGCCAGCAGCCAAGGACTAGCGGGGGAGATCAGCTCCTACAATGAGCAGTTCTTC. The V call is TRBV12-3 or TRBV12-4, the J call TRBJ2-1; 13 positions agree with TRBD2. This CDR3 comprises 19 residues. V lost 6 bases to trimming and J lost 0 bases; unmatched junction nucleotides: 11.

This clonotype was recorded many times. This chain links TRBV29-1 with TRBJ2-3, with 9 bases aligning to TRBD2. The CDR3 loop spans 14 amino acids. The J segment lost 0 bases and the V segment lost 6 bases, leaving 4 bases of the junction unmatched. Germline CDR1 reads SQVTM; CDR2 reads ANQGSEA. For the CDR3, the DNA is TGCAGCGTCCACCTAGCGGGAAGCACAGATACGCAGTATTTT. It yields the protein CSVHLAGSTDTQYF.

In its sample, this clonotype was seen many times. CDR3: CASSQGYRQTRYYEQYF. Written as DNA, the CDR3 is TGCGCCAGCAGCCAAGGGTATCGGCAGACCAGATACTACGAGCAGTACTTC. The chain couples TRBV4-1 to TRBJ2-7; D is unresolved. Deletions cut 1 base from V and 3 bases from J, with 19 bases between. The CDR3 is 17 residues long. The germline gives CDR1 MGHRA, CDR2 YSYEKL.

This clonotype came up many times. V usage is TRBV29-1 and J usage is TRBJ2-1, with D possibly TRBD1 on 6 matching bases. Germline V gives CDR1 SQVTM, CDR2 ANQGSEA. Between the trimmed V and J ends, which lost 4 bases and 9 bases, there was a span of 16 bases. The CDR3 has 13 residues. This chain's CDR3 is CSVVTLRGSEQFF. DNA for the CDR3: TGCAGCGTTGTGACACTCAGGGGTAGTGAGCAGTTCTTC.

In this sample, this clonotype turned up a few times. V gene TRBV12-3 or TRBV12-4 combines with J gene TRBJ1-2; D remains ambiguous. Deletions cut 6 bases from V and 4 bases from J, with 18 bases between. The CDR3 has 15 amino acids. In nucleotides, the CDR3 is TGTGCCAGCAGCCCCCCAAAAGGAGAACTCTATGGCTACACCTTC. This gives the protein CASSPPKGELYGYTF.

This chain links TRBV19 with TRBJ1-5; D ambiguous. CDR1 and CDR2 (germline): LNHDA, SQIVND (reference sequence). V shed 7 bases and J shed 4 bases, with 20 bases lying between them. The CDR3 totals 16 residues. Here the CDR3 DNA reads TGTGCCAGTATGCCGGAGCGGGCGGCGTCTAATCAGCCCCAGCATTTT. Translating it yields CASMPERAASNQPQHF. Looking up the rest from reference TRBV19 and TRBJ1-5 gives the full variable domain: DGGITQSPKYLFRKEGQNVTLSCEQNLNHDAMYWYRQDPGQGLRLIYYSQIVNDFQKGDIAEGYSVSREKKESFPLTVTSAQKNPTAFYLCASMPERAASNQPQHFGDGTRLSIL.

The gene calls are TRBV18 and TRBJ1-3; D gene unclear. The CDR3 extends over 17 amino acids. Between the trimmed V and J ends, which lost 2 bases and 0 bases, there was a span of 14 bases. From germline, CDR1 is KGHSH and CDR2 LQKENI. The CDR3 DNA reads TGTGCCAGCTCACCAATCGACTCGCTGGGCTCTGGAAACACCATATATTTT. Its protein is CASSPIDSLGSGNTIYF.

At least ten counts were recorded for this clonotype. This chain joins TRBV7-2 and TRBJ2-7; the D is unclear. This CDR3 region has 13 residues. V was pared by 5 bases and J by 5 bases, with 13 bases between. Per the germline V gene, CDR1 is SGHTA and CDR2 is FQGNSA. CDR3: CASSARILNEQYF. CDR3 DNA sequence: TGTGCCAGCAGCGCGAGGATCCTCAACGAGCAGTACTTC.

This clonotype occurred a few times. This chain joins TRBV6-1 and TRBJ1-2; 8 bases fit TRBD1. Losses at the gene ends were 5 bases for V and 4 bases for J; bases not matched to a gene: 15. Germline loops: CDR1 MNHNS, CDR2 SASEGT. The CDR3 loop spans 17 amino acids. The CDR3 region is CASSRTGGQASSYGYTF. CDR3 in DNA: TGTGCCAGCAGTCGCACAGGGGGACAGGCCTCGTCCTATGGCTACACCTTC.

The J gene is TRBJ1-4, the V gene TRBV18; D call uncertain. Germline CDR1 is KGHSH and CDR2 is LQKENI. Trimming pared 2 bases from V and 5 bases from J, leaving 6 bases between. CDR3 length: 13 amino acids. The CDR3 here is CASSPGRNEKLFF. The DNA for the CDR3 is TGTGCCAGCTCACCAGGGCGGAATGAAAAACTGTTTTTT.

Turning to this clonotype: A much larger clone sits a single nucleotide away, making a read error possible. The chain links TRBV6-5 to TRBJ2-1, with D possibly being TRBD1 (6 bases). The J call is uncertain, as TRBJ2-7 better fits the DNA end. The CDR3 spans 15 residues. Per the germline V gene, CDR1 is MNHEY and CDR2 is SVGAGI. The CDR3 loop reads CASSYWDISYNEQYF. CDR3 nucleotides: TGTGCCAGCAGTTACTGGGACATCTCCTACAATGAGCAGTACTTC.

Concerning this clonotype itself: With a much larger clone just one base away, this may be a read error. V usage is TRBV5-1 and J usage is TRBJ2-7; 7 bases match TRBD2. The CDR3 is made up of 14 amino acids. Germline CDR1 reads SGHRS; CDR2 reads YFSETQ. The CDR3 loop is CTSSLGGLKDEQYF. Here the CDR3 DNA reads TGCACCAGCAGCTTGGGAGGGTTAAAGGACGAGCAGTACTTC. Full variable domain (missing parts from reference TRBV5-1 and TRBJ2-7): KAGVTQTPRYLIKTRGQQVTLSCSPISGHRSVSWYQQTPGQGLQFLFEYFSETQRNKGNFPGRFSGRQFSNSRSEMNVSTLELGDSALYLCTSSLGGLKDEQYFGPGTRLTVT.

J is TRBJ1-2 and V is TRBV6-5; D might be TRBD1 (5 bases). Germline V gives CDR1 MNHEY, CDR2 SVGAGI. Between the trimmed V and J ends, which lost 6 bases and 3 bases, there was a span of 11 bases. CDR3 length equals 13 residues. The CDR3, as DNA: TGTGCCAGCAGCCGGGGGAAGGACTATGGCTACACCTTC. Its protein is CASSRGKDYGYTF.